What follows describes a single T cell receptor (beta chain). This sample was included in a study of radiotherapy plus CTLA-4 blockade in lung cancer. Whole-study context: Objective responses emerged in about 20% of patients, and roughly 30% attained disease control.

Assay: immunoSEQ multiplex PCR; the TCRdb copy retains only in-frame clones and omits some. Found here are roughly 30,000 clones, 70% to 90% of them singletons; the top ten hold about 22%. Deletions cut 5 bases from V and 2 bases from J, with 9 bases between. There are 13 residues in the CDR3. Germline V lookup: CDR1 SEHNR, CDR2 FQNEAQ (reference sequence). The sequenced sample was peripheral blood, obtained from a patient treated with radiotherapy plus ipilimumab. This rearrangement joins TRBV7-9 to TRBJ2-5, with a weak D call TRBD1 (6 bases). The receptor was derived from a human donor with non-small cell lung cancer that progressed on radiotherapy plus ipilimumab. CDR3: CASSQDRQETQYF. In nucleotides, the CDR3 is TGTGCCAGCAGCCAAGACAGGCAAGAGACCCAGTACTTC. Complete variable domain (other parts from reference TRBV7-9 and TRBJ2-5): DTGVSQNPRHKITKRGQNVTFRCDPISEHNRLYWYRQTLGQGPEFLTYFQNEAQLEKSRLLSDRFSAERPKGSFSTLEIQRTEQGDSAMYLCASSQDRQETQYFGPGTRLLVL.